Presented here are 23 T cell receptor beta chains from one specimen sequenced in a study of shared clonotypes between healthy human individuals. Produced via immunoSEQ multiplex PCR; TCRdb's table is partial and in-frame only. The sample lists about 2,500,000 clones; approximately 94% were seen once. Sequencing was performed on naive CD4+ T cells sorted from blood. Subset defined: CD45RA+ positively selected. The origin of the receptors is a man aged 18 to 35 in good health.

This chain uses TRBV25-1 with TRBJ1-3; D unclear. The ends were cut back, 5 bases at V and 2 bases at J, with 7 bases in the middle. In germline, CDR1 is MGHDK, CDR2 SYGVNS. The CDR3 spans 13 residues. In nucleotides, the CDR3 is TGTGCCAGCAGTATCCGTCCTGGAAACACCATATATTTT. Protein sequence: CASSIRPGNTIYF.

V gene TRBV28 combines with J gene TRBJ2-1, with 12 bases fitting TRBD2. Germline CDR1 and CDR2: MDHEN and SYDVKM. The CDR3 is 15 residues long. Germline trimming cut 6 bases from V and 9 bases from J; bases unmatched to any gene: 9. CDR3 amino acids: CASRTLAGGPGEQFF. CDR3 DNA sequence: TGTGCCAGCAGGACCCTAGCGGGGGGGCCCGGTGAGCAGTTCTTC.

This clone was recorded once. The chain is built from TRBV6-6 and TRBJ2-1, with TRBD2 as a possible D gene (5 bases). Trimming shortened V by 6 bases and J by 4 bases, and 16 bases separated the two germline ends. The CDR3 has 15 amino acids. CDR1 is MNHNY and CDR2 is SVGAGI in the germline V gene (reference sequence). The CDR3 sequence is CASRQSLGGYNEQFF. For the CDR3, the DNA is TGTGCCAGCAGACAATCGCTAGGCGGGTACAATGAGCAGTTCTTC.

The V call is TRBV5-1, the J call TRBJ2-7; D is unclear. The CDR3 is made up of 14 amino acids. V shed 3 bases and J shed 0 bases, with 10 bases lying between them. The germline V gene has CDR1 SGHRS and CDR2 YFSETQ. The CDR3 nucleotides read TGCGCCAGCAGCTCACAGACGAACTCCTACGAGCAGTACTTC. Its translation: CASSSQTNSYEQYF.

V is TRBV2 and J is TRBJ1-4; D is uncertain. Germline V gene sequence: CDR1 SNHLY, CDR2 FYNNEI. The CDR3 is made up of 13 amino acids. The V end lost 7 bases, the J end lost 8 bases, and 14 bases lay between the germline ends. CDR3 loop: CASTDGVGEKLFF. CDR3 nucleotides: TGTGCCAGCACGGACGGGGTCGGGGAAAAACTGTTTTTT.

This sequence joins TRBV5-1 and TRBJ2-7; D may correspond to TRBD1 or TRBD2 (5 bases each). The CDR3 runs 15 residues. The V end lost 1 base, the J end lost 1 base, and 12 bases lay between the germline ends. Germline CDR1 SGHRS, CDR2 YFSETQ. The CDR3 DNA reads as TGCGCCAGCAGCTTGATGGGGGTCACGTCCTACGAGCAGTACTTC. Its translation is CASSLMGVTSYEQYF.

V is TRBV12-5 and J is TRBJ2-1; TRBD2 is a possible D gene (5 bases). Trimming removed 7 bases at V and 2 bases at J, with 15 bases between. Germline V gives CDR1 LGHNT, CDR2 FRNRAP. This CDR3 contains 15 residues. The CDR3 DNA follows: TGTGCTAGTGCTAGGCTAGCCCCCCCCTACAATGAGCAGTTCTTC. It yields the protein CASARLAPPYNEQFF.

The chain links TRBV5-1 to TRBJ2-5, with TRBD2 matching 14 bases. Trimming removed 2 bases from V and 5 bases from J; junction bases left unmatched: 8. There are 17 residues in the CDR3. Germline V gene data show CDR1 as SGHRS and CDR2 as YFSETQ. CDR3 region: CASSFYTTSGGAETQYF. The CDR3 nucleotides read TGCGCCAGCAGCTTTTACACGACTAGCGGGGGGGCGGAGACCCAGTACTTC.

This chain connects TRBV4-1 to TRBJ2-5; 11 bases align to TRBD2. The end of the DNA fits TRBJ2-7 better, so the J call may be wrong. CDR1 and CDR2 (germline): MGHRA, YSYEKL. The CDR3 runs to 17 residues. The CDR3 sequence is CASSQERLAGGQDEQYF. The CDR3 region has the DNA TGCGCCAGCAGCCAAGAAAGGCTAGCGGGGGGCCAGGACGAGCAGTACTTC.

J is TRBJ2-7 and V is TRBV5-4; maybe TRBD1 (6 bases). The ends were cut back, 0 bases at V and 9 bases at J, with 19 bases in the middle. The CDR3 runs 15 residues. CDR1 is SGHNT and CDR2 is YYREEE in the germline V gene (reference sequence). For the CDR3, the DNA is TGTGCCAGCAGCTTGGGAGGGACAACCCCGGAAGGGCAGTACTTC. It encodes CASSLGGTTPEGQYF.

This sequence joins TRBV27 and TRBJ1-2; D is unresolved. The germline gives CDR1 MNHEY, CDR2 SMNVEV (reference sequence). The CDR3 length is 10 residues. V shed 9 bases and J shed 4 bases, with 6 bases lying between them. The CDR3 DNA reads TGTGCCAGAAGATCCTATGGCTACACCTTC. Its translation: CARRSYGYTF.

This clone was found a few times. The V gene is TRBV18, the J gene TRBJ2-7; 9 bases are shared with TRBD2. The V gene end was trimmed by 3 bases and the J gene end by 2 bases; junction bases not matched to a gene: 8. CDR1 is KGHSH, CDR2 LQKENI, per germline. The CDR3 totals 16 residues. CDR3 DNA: TGTGCCAGCTCACCGACGGTACAGCGGGAGGCCTACGAGCAGTACTTC. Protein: CASSPTVQREAYEQYF.

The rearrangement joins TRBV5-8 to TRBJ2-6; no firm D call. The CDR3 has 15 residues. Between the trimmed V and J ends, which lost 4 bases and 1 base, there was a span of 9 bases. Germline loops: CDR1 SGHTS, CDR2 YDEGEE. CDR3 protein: CASSVKQSGANVLTF. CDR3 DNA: TGTGCCAGCAGCGTGAAACAATCTGGGGCCAACGTCCTGACTTTC.

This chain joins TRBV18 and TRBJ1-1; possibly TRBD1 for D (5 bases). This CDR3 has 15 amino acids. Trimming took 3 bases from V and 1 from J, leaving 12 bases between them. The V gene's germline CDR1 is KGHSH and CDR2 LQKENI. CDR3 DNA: TGTGCCAGCTCACCGCTTGACAGAAAGAACACTGAAGCTTTCTTT. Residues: CASSPLDRKNTEAFF.

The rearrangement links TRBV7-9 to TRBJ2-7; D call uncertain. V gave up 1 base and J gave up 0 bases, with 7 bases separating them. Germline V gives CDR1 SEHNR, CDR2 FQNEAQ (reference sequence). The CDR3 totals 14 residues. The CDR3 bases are TGTGCCAGCAGCTTAGGATCTTACTCCTACGAGCAGTACTTC. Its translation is CASSLGSYSYEQYF.

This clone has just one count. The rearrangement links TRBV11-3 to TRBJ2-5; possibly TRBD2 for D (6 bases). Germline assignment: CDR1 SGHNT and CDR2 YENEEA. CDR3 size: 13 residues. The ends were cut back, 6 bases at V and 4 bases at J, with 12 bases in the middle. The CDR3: CASSRSGVETQYF. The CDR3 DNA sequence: TGTGCCAGCAGTCGGTCGGGAGTAGAGACCCAGTACTTC.

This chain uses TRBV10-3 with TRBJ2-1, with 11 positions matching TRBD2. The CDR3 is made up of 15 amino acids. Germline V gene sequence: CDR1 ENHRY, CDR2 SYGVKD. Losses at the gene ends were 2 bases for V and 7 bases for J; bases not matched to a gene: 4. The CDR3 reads CAISEQTSGMNEQFF. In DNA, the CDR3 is TGTGCCATCAGTGAGCAGACTAGCGGGATGAATGAGCAGTTCTTC.

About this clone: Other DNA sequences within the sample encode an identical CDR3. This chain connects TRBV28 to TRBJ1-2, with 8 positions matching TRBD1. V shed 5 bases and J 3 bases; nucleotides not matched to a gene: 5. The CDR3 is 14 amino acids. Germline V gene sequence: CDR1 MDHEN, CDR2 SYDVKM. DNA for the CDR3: TGTGCCAGCAGTCCCGGACAGGGCCACTATGGCTACACCTTC. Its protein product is CASSPGQGHYGYTF.

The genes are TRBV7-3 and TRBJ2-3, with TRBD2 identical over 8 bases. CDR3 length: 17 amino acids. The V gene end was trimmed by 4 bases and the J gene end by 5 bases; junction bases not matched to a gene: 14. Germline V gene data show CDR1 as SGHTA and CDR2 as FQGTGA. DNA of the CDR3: TGTGCCAGCAGCTCATTCCCGGGACTAGGGGGAGGAGATACGCAGTATTTT. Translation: CASSSFPGLGGGDTQYF.

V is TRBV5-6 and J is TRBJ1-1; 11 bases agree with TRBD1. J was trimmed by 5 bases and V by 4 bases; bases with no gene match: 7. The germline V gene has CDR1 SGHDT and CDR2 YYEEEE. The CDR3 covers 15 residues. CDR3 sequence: CASSPLDRGQTEAFF. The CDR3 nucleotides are TGTGCCAGCAGCCCGCTGGACAGGGGGCAGACTGAAGCTTTCTTT.

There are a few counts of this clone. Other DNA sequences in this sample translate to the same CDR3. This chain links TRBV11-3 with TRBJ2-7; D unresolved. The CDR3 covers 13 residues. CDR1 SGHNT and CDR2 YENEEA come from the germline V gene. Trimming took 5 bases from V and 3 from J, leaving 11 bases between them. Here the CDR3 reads CASSRGPFYEQYF. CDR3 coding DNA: TGTGCCAGCAGCAGAGGACCGTTCTACGAGCAGTACTTC.

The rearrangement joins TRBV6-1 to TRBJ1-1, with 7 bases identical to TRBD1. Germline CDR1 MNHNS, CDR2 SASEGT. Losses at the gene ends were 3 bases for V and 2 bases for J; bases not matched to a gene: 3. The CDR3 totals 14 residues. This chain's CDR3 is CASSEWDSNTEAFF. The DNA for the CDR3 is TGTGCCAGCAGTGAGTGGGACAGCAACACTGAAGCTTTCTTT.

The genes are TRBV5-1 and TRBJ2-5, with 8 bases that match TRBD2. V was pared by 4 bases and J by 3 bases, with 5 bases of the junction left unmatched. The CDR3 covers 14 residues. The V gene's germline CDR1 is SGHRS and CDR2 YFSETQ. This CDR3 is CASSVTSGKETQYF. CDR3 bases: TGCGCCAGCAGCGTAACTAGCGGTAAAGAGACCCAGTACTTC.